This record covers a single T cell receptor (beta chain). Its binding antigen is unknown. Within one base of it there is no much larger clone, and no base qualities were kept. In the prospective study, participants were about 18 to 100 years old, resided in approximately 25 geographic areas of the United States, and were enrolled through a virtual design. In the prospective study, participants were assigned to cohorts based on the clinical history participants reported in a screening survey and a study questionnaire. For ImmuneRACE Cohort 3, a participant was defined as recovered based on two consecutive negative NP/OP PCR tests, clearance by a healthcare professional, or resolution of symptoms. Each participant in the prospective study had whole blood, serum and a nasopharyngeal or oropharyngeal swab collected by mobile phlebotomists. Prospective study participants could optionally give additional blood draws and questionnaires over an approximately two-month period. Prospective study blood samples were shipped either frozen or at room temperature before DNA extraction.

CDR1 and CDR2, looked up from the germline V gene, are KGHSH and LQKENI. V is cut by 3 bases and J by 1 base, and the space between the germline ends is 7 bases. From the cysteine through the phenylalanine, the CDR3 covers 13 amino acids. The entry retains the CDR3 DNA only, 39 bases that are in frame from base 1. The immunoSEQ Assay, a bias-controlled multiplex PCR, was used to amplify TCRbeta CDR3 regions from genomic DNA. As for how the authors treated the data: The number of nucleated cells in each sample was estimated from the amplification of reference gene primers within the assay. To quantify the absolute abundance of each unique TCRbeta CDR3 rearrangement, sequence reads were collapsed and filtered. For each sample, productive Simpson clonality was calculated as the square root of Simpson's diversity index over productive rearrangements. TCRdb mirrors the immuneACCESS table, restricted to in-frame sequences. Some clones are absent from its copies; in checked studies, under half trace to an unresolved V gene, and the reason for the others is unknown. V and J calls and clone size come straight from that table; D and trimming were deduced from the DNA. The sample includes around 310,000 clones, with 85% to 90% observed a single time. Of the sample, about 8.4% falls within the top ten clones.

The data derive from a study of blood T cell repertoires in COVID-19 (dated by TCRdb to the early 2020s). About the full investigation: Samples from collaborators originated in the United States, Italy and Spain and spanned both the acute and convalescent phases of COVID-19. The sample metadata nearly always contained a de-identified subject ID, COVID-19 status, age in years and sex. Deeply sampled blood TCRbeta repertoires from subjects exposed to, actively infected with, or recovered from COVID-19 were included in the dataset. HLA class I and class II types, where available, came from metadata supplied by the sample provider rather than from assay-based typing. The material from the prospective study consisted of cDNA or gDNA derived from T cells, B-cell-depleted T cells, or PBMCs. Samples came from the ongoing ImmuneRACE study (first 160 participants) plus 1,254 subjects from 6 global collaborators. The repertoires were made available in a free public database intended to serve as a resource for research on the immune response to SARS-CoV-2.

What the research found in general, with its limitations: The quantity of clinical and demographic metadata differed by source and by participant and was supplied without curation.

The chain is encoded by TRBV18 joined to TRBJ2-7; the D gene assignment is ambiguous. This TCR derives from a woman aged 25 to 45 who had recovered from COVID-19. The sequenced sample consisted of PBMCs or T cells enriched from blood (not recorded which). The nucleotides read TGTGCCAGCTCACCGGGCCAATCCTACGAGCAGTACTTC. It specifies CASSPGQSYEQYF.